Sequencing of this T cell receptor beta chain was carried out in a study of cytomegalovirus exposure and HLA in healthy donors. General observations from the study: Confirmation in vitro established that a few CMV-associated chains were specific for CMV antigens. In a later analysis, TCR beta V- and J-gene trimming showed a link to a missense DCLRE1C variant.

PCR used 60 Vbeta primers and 13 Jbeta primers. Method: immunoSEQ multiplex PCR; TCRdb's copy keeps in-frame clones and lacks some. The sample consists of some 140,000 clones, 80% of them appearing once. This clone came up a few times. No antigen is known for it. V was trimmed by 6 bases and J by 4 bases, leaving 16 bases between them. The germline CDR1 and CDR2 sequences are ENHRY and SYGVKD. This CDR3 spans 14 amino acids. Sequencing was carried out using PBMCs. V gene TRBV10-3 combines with J gene TRBJ2-7; D may be TRBD1 (6 bases). This sequence was found in a young man in good health and CMV-seronegative. CDR3 nucleotides: TGTGCCATCAGGAAACAGGGAACAGAGTACGAGCAGTACTTC. It yields the protein CAIRKQGTEYEQYF.